A selection of T cell receptor beta chains follows, all from one sample in a study of cytomegalovirus exposure and HLA in healthy donors. Profiled with immunoSEQ multiplex PCR; TCRdb holds only in-frame clones, not every one. The table records under 130,000 clones, around 85% of them present only once. The sequenced material came from PBMCs. These receptors all stem from a man aged 25 to 40 in good health and CMV-seropositive. Each CDR3 is given with its conserved first and last residue. D genes are given only for firm matches. The size field is filled for only some rows; it gives once, few, many or a size class.

clone_size,v_call,j_call,d_call,cdr3_nt,cdr3_aa
.,TRBV5-4,TRBJ1-2,TRBD1,TGTGCCAGCAGCTTGAACAGGGGGCAAGGCTACACCTTC,CASSLNRGQGYTF
.,TRBV5-1,TRBJ1-6,TRBD1,TGCGCCAGCAGCTTGGCGGGACAGGTCTATAATTCACCCCTCCACTTT,CASSLAGQVYNSPLHF
.,TRBV2,TRBJ2-2,TRBD2,TGTGCCAGCAGTGAAGGCTTTCCTAGCGGGGAGAACACCGGGGAGCTGTTTTTT,CASSEGFPSGENTGELFF
.,TRBV6-1,TRBJ1-1,.,TGTGCCAGCAGTGCAGGGGACACTCACCCCATGAACACTGAAGCTTTCTTT,CASSAGDTHPMNTEAFF
.,TRBV7-7,TRBJ2-5,TRBD1,TGTGCTAGCAGCTTAGTGACAGGGAAAGAGACCCAGTACTTC,CASSLVTGKETQYF
.,TRBV5-1,TRBJ1-4,.,TGCGCCAGCAGCCCCCTCGGGACACCTAATGAAAAACTGTTTTTT,CASSPLGTPNEKLFF
.,TRBV9,TRBJ2-7,TRBD2,TGTGCCAGCAGCTCTAGCGGGGCGTCCTACGAGCAGTACTTC,CASSSSGASYEQYF
.,TRBV7-9,TRBJ1-4,.,TGTGCCAGCAGCGAAGGACAGCGGAATGAAAAACTGTTTTTT,CASSEGQRNEKLFF
.,TRBV30,TRBJ1-4,TRBD1,TGTGCCTGGAGTGCCCTCAACGGACAGGGAAGACTGTTTTTT,CAWSALNGQGRLFF
.,TRBV9,TRBJ2-3,TRBD1,TGTGCCAGCAGCGGGCAGGGGGCCGCAGATACGCAGTATTTT,CASSGQGAADTQYF
.,TRBV18,TRBJ1-4,TRBD1,TGTGCCAGCTCACCAGGACAGGGTAACGGTGAAAAACTGTTTTTT,CASSPGQGNGEKLFF
.,TRBV5-1,TRBJ1-2,.,TGCGCCAGCAGCTCAGGGGTACGGGGCTACACCTTC,CASSSGVRGYTF
few,TRBV15,TRBJ2-3,TRBD1,TGTGCCACCAGCAGAGATCGGGCCAGGGGGTCAGATACGCAGTATTTT,CATSRDRARGSDTQYF
.,TRBV4-3,TRBJ1-2,.,TGCGCCAGCAGCCAAGTTTGGGGGAAGGAGGGTAGCTATGGCTACACCTTC,CASSQVWGKEGSYGYTF
.,TRBV7-3,TRBJ1-1,.,TGTGCCAGCAGCTTACACGGGGGAAACACTGAAGCTTTCTTT,CASSLHGGNTEAFF
.,TRBV5-6,TRBJ1-2,TRBD1,TGTGCCAGCAGCCGGGACAGAGGCTACACCTTC,CASSRDRGYTF
few,TRBV2,TRBJ2-3,TRBD2,TGTGCCAGCAGTGTCGGAGCGGGGGGGGGAGATACGCAGTATTTT,CASSVGAGGGDTQYF
.,TRBV6-5,TRBJ1-2,.,TGTGCCAGCAACGAGGGTCCTAACTATGGCTACACCTTC,CASNEGPNYGYTF
few,TRBV6-5,TRBJ1-4,TRBD1,TGTGCCAGCAGGCCTGGACAGGGGCATGAAAAACTGTTTTTT,CASRPGQGHEKLFF
.,TRBV19,TRBJ2-2,TRBD1,TGTGCCAGTAGTGCGCAGGGGGCTATCGGGGAGCTGTTTTTT,CASSAQGAIGELFF
.,TRBV4-1,TRBJ2-7,.,TGCGCCAGCAGCCAAGTCGGGAGAAACTCCTACGAGCAGTACTTC,CASSQVGRNSYEQYF
few,TRBV10-3,TRBJ1-5,.,TGTGCCATCAGTGACGGACAGACGAATCAGCCCCAGCATTTT,CAISDGQTNQPQHF
.,TRBV7-2,TRBJ1-1,.,TGTGCCAGCAGCTATATCAGGGGTCCTGAAGCTTTCTTT,CASSYIRGPEAFF
once,TRBV4-3,TRBJ2-7,TRBD2,TGCGCCAGCAGCCACGCCTTTACTAGCGGGGCCTACGAGCAGTACTTC,CASSHAFTSGAYEQYF
.,TRBV5-1,TRBJ2-5,.,TGCGCCAGCAGCTTGGCCTTTTCCCGGGGACAAGAGACCCAGTACTTC,CASSLAFSRGQETQYF
few,TRBV11-2,TRBJ2-5,TRBD2,TGTGCCAGCAGCTTGGTTAGCGGGGGGGCCGGGGAGACCCAGTACTTC,CASSLVSGGAGETQYF
.,TRBV16,TRBJ2-3,TRBD2,TGTGCCAGCAGCCCTCCCTTGGGGCTAGCGGGGATCGGAGATACGCAGTATTTT,CASSPPLGLAGIGDTQYF
.,TRBV2,TRBJ1-2,TRBD1,TGTGCCAGCGTGGGACAGTCTCCCTATGGCTACACCTTC,CASVGQSPYGYTF
.,TRBV5-1,TRBJ2-7,TRBD1,TGCGCCAGCAGCCCCGGGACAGCCGACGGGGAGCAGTACTTC,CASSPGTADGEQYF
.,TRBV11-2,TRBJ1-1,TRBD1,TGTGCCAGCAGCTTAGGGCAGGGGGCGGCGTACACTGAAGCTTTCTTT,CASSLGQGAAYTEAFF
.,TRBV25-1,TRBJ1-4,.,TGTGCCAGCAGCCTTTCGGGAGGGGGGGAAAAACTGTTTTTT,CASSLSGGGEKLFF
.,TRBV7-9,TRBJ2-7,TRBD1,TGTGCCAGCAGCCAACAGGGGTTGACCTACGAGCAGTACTTC,CASSQQGLTYEQYF
.,TRBV4-2,TRBJ2-2,TRBD1,TGTGCCAGCAGCCTAATGACAGGGCTCACCGGGGAGCTGTTTTTT,CASSLMTGLTGELFF
.,TRBV29-1,TRBJ1-1,.,TGCAGCCAGTCCAGGGTGAACACTGAAGCTTTCTTT,CSQSRVNTEAFF
.,TRBV7-9,TRBJ2-3,TRBD1,TGTGCCAGCAGCCTCGACAGGGGGCGTGATACGCAGTATTTT,CASSLDRGRDTQYF
.,TRBV29-1,TRBJ2-3,.,TGCAGCGTGGACCGGGGGAGAGGCACAGATACGCAGTATTTT,CSVDRGRGTDTQYF
.,TRBV6-5,TRBJ2-2,.,TGTGCCAGCAGCCCGGACTATTTAGGGGAGCTGTTTTTT,CASSPDYLGELFF
.,TRBV5-4,TRBJ1-2,TRBD1,TGTGCCAGCAGCGGGGACAGCCTTTATGGCTACACCTTC,CASSGDSLYGYTF
few,TRBV7-9,TRBJ1-2,.,TGTGCCAGCAGCTCACAGGGCAATAACTATGGCTACACCTTC,CASSSQGNNYGYTF
.,TRBV6-4,TRBJ1-1,.,TGTGCCAGCAGTTATGGGGGGGGGAACACTGAAGCTTTCTTT,CASSYGGGNTEAFF
.,TRBV10-1,TRBJ2-7,TRBD1,TGCGCCAGCAGTGACCCGACAGGGGGGTCCTACGAGCAGTACTTC,CASSDPTGGSYEQYF
.,TRBV6-1,TRBJ2-7,.,TGTGCCAGCAGTGAAGGGGCCACCCTGAGCTCCTACGAGCAGTACTTC,CASSEGATLSSYEQYF
.,TRBV5-8,TRBJ2-7,.,TGTGCCAGCAGCTTGGGCTTAGTAAGCTCCTACGAGCAGTACTTC,CASSLGLVSSYEQYF
.,TRBV9,TRBJ2-2,TRBD1,TGTGCCAGCAGCACAACAGGGGGACTCGGTGAGCTGTTTTTT,CASSTTGGLGELFF
.,TRBV5-1,TRBJ1-2,.,TGCGCCAGCAGCGAAGACAGCTTAGATGGCTACACCTTC,CASSEDSLDGYTF
.,TRBV18,TRBJ2-7,.,TGTGCCAGCTCACCACGTTACCGGGACAACGAGCAGTACTTC,CASSPRYRDNEQYF
.,TRBV4-1,TRBJ2-7,.,TGCGCCAGCAGCCAAGAAGTTCTACTCTCCTACGAGCAGTACTTC,CASSQEVLLSYEQYF
.,TRBV19,TRBJ2-4,.,TGTGCCAGTAGTGTCCAGGGGGCCAAAAACATTCAGTACTTC,CASSVQGAKNIQYF
once,TRBV19,TRBJ2-1,TRBD2,TGTGCCAGTAGTATAGCTAGCGGGGGGGCGGGCAATGAGCAGTTCTTC,CASSIASGGAGNEQFF
.,TRBV4-1,TRBJ1-1,.,TGCGCCAGCAGCCAAGATCAACACCACACTGAAGCTTTCTTT,CASSQDQHHTEAFF
.,TRBV4-1,TRBJ2-7,.,TGCGCCAGCAGCCACCCCTCCAGGGGCAGCTACGAGCAGTACTTC,CASSHPSRGSYEQYF
.,TRBV4-2,TRBJ2-5,TRBD2,TGTGCCAGCAGCCCCCTAGCGGGGGAGCCTTTGACCCAGTACTTC,CASSPLAGEPLTQYF
.,TRBV30,TRBJ1-2,.,TGTGCCTTGGGCAGGGTCTACTCCGGCTACGCCTTC,CALGRVYSGYAF
.,TRBV23-1,TRBJ1-1,.,TGCGCCACAGCACGGGGAAACACTGAAGCTTTCTTT,CATARGNTEAFF
.,TRBV5-1,TRBJ2-7,.,TGCGCCAGCAGCTCGGGAGCGAACCTATACGAGCAGTACTTC,CASSSGANLYEQYF
.,TRBV5-6,TRBJ1-2,.,TGTGCCAGCAGCTGGGGAGGGCCGGGGGGCTACACCTTC,CASSWGGPGGYTF